These T cell receptor beta chains were read from a single sample in a study of shared clonotypes between healthy human individuals. The table came from immunoSEQ multiplex PCR; TCRdb's copy has only in-frame clones and leaves some out. Here the sample spans around 2,000,000 clones, about 95% being singletons. The sequenced material came from naive CD8+ T cells sorted from blood. All receptors come from a man between 18 and 35 years old in good health. The CDR3 runs from the conserved cysteine through the conserved F or W. The order of the fields is V gene, J gene, D gene, CDR3 protein, CDR3 DNA. D genes are given only for firm matches.

v_gene: TRBV6-1; j_gene: TRBJ1-6; d_gene: .; CDR3aa: CASSEAGGPTNSPLHF; CDR3nt: TGTGCCAGCAGTGAAGCGGGGGGGCCGACCAATTCACCCCTCCACTTT
v_gene: TRBV10-3; j_gene: TRBJ1-6; d_gene: .; CDR3aa: CAISEGTGNSPLHF; CDR3nt: TGTGCCATCAGTGAGGGGACGGGCAATTCACCCCTCCACTTT
v_gene: TRBV5-6; j_gene: TRBJ2-3; d_gene: .; CDR3aa: CASSPSPGRTDTQYF; CDR3nt: TGTGCCAGCAGCCCCTCTCCCGGGAGAACGGATACGCAGTATTTT
v_gene: TRBV6-1; j_gene: TRBJ1-1; d_gene: .; CDR3aa: CASSVNEGSGMNAFF; CDR3nt: TGTGCCAGCTCAGTTAATGAGGGGAGTGGGATGAATGCTTTCTTT
v_gene: TRBV9; j_gene: TRBJ1-3; d_gene: .; CDR3aa: CASSDGTTPNTIYF; CDR3nt: TGTGCCAGCAGCGATGGGACAACGCCAAACACCATATATTTT
v_gene: TRBV6-5; j_gene: TRBJ2-7; d_gene: TRBD2; CDR3aa: CASSSWTSGRDEQYF; CDR3nt: TGTGCCAGCAGTTCCTGGACTAGCGGGAGAGACGAGCAGTACTTC
v_gene: TRBV4-3; j_gene: TRBJ2-7; d_gene: .; CDR3aa: CASSQELVYYEQYF; CDR3nt: TGCGCCAGCAGCCAAGAACTAGTTTATTACGAGCAGTACTTC
v_gene: TRBV28; j_gene: TRBJ2-1; d_gene: .; CDR3aa: CASNNRTVPPYNEQFF; CDR3nt: TGTGCCAGCAACAACCGGACAGTGCCTCCCTACAATGAGCAGTTCTTC
v_gene: TRBV4-1; j_gene: TRBJ1-2; d_gene: .; CDR3aa: CASSLAHGDGYTF; CDR3nt: TGCGCCAGCAGCCTTGCCCATGGAGATGGCTACACCTTC
v_gene: TRBV6-5; j_gene: TRBJ1-1; d_gene: .; CDR3aa: CASRTGDTEAFF; CDR3nt: TGTGCCAGCAGAACGGGGGACACTGAAGCTTTCTTT
v_gene: TRBV19; j_gene: TRBJ1-1; d_gene: .; CDR3aa: CASTPGRTLTEAFF; CDR3nt: TGTGCCAGTACCCCGGGACGGACACTCACTGAAGCTTTCTTT
v_gene: TRBV4-1; j_gene: TRBJ2-2; d_gene: TRBD1; CDR3aa: CASSLRQGTGELFF; CDR3nt: TGCGCCAGCAGCCTTAGACAGGGCACCGGGGAGCTGTTTTTT
v_gene: TRBV29-1; j_gene: TRBJ2-1; d_gene: TRBD2; CDR3aa: CSVAGAGAFNEQFF; CDR3nt: TGCAGCGTCGCAGGAGCGGGGGCCTTCAATGAGCAGTTCTTC
v_gene: TRBV7-9; j_gene: TRBJ2-1; d_gene: .; CDR3aa: CASSLEGTNNEQFF; CDR3nt: TGTGCCAGCAGCTTAGAGGGGACAAACAATGAGCAGTTCTTC
v_gene: TRBV6-5; j_gene: TRBJ2-7; d_gene: .; CDR3aa: CASSYVGGPSYEQYF; CDR3nt: TGTGCCAGCAGTTACGTGGGGGGGCCTTCCTACGAGCAGTACTTC
v_gene: TRBV4-3; j_gene: TRBJ2-7; d_gene: .; CDR3aa: CASSQDFGEWFHEQYF; CDR3nt: TGCGCCAGCAGCCAAGATTTCGGGGAATGGTTCCACGAGCAGTACTTC
v_gene: TRBV4-3; j_gene: TRBJ2-3; d_gene: .; CDR3aa: CASSQVFIGEGTTDTQYF; CDR3nt: TGCGCCAGCAGCCAAGTATTCATCGGTGAAGGTACCACAGATACGCAGTATTTT